These 12 T cell receptor beta chains were sequenced from one sample in a study of early T cells in non-severe SARS-CoV-2 infection. TCRdb re-derived calls from the 5' RACE reads in MiXCR, one entry per CDR3 protein. The sample carries roughly 120,000 distinct CDR3 sequences, over 9.5% recorded once. The sample was whole blood, taken at baseline. The receptors originated from an adult who was a healthcare worker with PCR-confirmed SARS-CoV-2 infection or an uninfected control (not recorded which).

This rearrangement joins TRBV20-1 to TRBJ2-7, with D perhaps assigned TRBD1 or TRBD2 (5 bases each). CDR1 DFQATT and CDR2 SNEGSKA come from the germline V gene (reference sequence). The CDR3 contains 14 residues. Between the trimmed V and J ends, which lost 1 base and 2 bases, there was a span of 12 bases. In DNA form, the CDR3 reads TGCAGTGCTAGAGCCGGGACGGTGACCTACGAGCAGTACTTC. The encoded protein is CSARAGTVTYEQYF.

This chain uses TRBV29-1 with TRBJ1-1; TRBD1 matches 8 bases. V lost 4 bases, J lost 8 bases, and 6 bases stayed unmatched. The CDR3 is 12 amino acids. Per the germline V gene, CDR1 is SQVTM and CDR2 is ANQGSEA. This chain's CDR3 is CSVVQGGLEAFF. CDR3 in DNA: TGCAGCGTTGTACAGGGGGGACTCGAAGCTTTCTTT.

There are many counts of this clonotype. The chain uses TRBV18 and TRBJ2-3; D might be TRBD2 (6 bases). V shed 0 bases and J shed 4 bases, with 17 bases lying between them. This CDR3 has 17 residues. Per germline, CDR1 KGHSH and CDR2 LQKENI. The CDR3 spells CASSPPTGGDVADTQYF. The CDR3 nucleotides read TGTGCCAGCTCACCACCCACTGGAGGGGACGTGGCAGATACGCAGTATTTT.

In this sample, this clonotype turned up a few times. CDR3: CSVDMLPPGETQYF. DNA of the CDR3: TGCAGCGTTGATATGCTCCCCCCTGGGGAGACCCAGTACTTC. The chain joins TRBV29-1 to TRBJ2-5; D ambiguous. The germline V gene encodes CDR1 SQVTM and CDR2 ANQGSEA. Trimming stripped 3 bases from V and 5 bases from J, with 16 bases between. This CDR3 is built from 14 residues.

The chain combines TRBV14 with TRBJ2-3; TRBD2 agrees at 8 bases. V lost 0 bases to trimming and J lost 2 bases; unmatched junction nucleotides: 7. From germline, CDR1 is SGHDN and CDR2 FVKESK. This CDR3 has 17 amino acids. The DNA of the CDR3 is TGTGCCAGCAGCCAAGAGACAGCTAGCGGGTACACAGATACGCAGTATTTT. It encodes CASSQETASGYTDTQYF.

This clonotype has at least ten counts. J is TRBJ2-6 and V is TRBV12-3 or TRBV12-4; D uncertain. The CDR3 length is 12 residues. Trimming took off 5 bases at V and 2 bases at J, with 1 base between the two ends. CDR3 bases: TGTGCCAGCAGTCCTGGGGCCAACGTCCTGACTTTC. Translated, it gives CASSPGANVLTF.

In its sample, this clonotype was seen many times. The J gene is TRBJ1-3, the V gene TRBV30; D perhaps matches TRBD1 (6 bases). CDR3 length equals 15 residues. CDR1 GTSNPN and CDR2 SVGIG come from the germline V gene (reference sequence). V was pared by 0 bases and J by 2 bases, with 11 bases between. The chain's CDR3 is CAWSVLKGAGNTIYF. CDR3 DNA sequence: TGTGCCTGGAGTGTACTGAAGGGGGCTGGAAACACCATATATTTT.

The rearrangement joins TRBV5-1 to TRBJ2-7; 8 bases line up with TRBD1. J gave up 2 bases and V 0 bases, and 4 bases lay outside the gene matches. CDR3 length equals 15 residues. CDR1 SGHRS and CDR2 YFSETQ come from the germline V gene. The CDR3: CASSLAGTGPYEQYF. In DNA, the CDR3 is TGCGCCAGCAGCTTGGCCGGGACAGGCCCCTACGAGCAGTACTTC.

The sample holds many counts of this clonotype. The rearrangement uses TRBV5-1 and TRBJ1-6, with D possibly being TRBD1 (6 bases). V shed 5 bases and J shed 0 bases, with 12 bases lying between them. The CDR3 contains 16 residues. Germline V gene lookup returns CDR1 SGHRS and CDR2 YFSETQ. This chain's CDR3 is CASSRKDSSYNSPLHF. CDR3 nucleotides: TGCGCCAGCAGTAGGAAGGACAGCTCCTATAATTCACCCCTCCACTTT.

This chain links TRBV12-3 or TRBV12-4 with TRBJ1-3; no definite D call. V gave up 6 bases and J gave up 0 bases, with 9 bases separating them. This CDR3 is 14 amino acids long. This CDR3 is CASSLWGSGNTIYF. In nucleotides, the CDR3 is TGTGCCAGCAGCCTCTGGGGCTCTGGAAACACCATATATTTT.

This clonotype was detected only a few times. The CDR3 DNA follows: TGCGCCAGCAGCTTCGGAGGCACTGGAAACACCATATATTTT. It codes for CASSFGGTGNTIYF. The chain combines TRBV5-1 with TRBJ1-3; D unresolved. Trimming removed 2 bases from V and 2 bases from J, with 8 bases in between. This CDR3 contains 14 residues. Per the germline V gene, CDR1 is SGHRS and CDR2 is YFSETQ.

The chain links TRBV6-4 to TRBJ2-1; 8 bases match TRBD2. Germline V gene data show CDR1 as MRHNA and CDR2 as SNTAGT. This CDR3 contains 13 residues. Unmatched junction bases numbered 0, after V lost 2 bases and J lost 6 bases. The CDR3 DNA reads as TGTGCCAGCAGTGACGGGACTAGCAATGAGCAGTTCTTC. The encoded protein is CASSDGTSNEQFF.